Below are 24 T cell receptor beta chains sequenced from a single sample in a study of CD8+ T cells in alopecia areata. It was cDNA, reverse transcribed from extracted RNA, that served as the sequencing template. The data were produced by immunoSEQ multiplex PCR, yet TCRdb's version contains in-frame clones alone and is incomplete. There are about 270,000 clones in the sample, none observed a single time. CD4, CD8alpha, NKG2D, NKG2ACE and other markers were used to sort pooled cutaneous lymph node cells. Sequencing was performed on CD4+ T cells sorted from a lymph node. These TCRs come from a C3H/HeJ mouse with alopecia areata. For this mouse line, the MHC haplotype is H2-k.

This clone was detected a few times. Any gene name here is a mouse gene name. With the read ending 4 residues before the CDR3 end, the germline J gene is used to fill in that end. This chain joins TRBV1 and TRBJ2-1; 8 bases are a match to TRBD1. The germline gives CDR1 NSQYPW, CDR2 LRSPGD (reference sequence). The CDR3 extends over 15 amino acids. Losses at the gene ends were 3 bases for V and 6 bases for J; bases not matched to a gene: 7. The covered CDR3 bases are TGCACCTGCAGTGCGACCGGGACAGGTTTTGCT. This encodes CTCSATGTGFA. The entire CDR3 is CTCSATGTGFAEQFF.

This clone has just a few counts. Genes and germline are mouse. Read coverage stops 4 residues before the CDR3 terminus; the germline J gene supplies the remainder. The V call is TRBV17, the J call TRBJ2-1; D might be TRBD2 (6 bases). The CDR3 is 14 amino acids. V lost 5 bases, J lost 0 bases, and 8 bases lay in between. Germline-derived CDR1 and CDR2 are MNHDT and YYDKIL. This chain's CDR3 is CASSLGYNYAEQFF. The covered CDR3 bases are TGTGCTAGCAGTCTGGGGTATAACTATGCT.

This clone was counted between two and nine times. Genes and germline come from the mouse. The read stops 4 residues short of the end of the CDR3; the missing end is completed from the germline J gene. Within the sample, other DNA sequences also encode this same CDR3. The chain uses TRBV13-3 and TRBJ1-2; D might be TRBD1 (6 bases). CDR3 size: 13 residues. Looked up from germline, CDR1 is NNHDY and CDR2 is SYVADS. The covered CDR3 bases are TGTGCCAGCAGTGAAGGCAGGGGTTCC. Protein: CASSEGRGS. The entire CDR3 protein reads CASSEGRGSDYTF.

This clone was seen only a few times. Gene and germline names: mouse. The CDR3 sequence is CASSVDRVGTEVFF. Partial CDR3 DNA: TGTGCCAGCAGTGTCGACAGGGTTGGCACA. The chain recombines TRBV13-1 with TRBJ1-1; TRBD1 aligns across 7 bases. Read coverage stops 4 residues before the CDR3 terminus; the germline J gene supplies the remainder. Germline-derived CDR1 and CDR2 are NSHNY and SYGAGN. Trimming at V came to 3 bases and at J to 4 bases, leaving 6 bases not matched to a gene. The CDR3 has 14 amino acids.

In regard to this clone: Genes and germline come from the mouse. The CDR3 end lies 4 residues beyond the end of the read and is filled in from the germline J gene. The V call is TRBV31, the J call TRBJ2-5; 12 nucleotides align to TRBD2. This CDR3 spans 16 amino acids. The junction had 1 base not matched to a gene; V was cut back by 0 bases and J by 0 bases. Germline V gene data show CDR1 as GKSSPN and CDR2 as SITVG. This CDR3 is CAWSLGTGGNQDTQYF. The DNA read from the CDR3 is TGTGCCTGGAGTCTAGGGACTGGGGGGAACCAAGAC.

About this clone: Genes and germline are mouse. The DNA ends 4 residues before the CDR3 does, and the rest of the CDR3 is filled in from the germline J gene. This chain uses TRBV17 with TRBJ2-1; 8 nucleotides line up with TRBD2. This CDR3 has 16 residues. The V gene end was trimmed by 1 base and the J gene end by 3 bases; junction bases not matched to a gene: 5. Germline V gives CDR1 MNHDT, CDR2 YYDKIL. CDR3: CASSRARGLGYAEQFF. The covered CDR3 bases are TGTGCTAGCAGTAGAGCCCGCGGACTGGGCTATGCT.

This clone was seen a few times. Gene and germline names: mouse. The read comes to an end 3 residues before the CDR3 does, leaving the germline J gene to fill in the end. Other DNA sequences in the sample encode the same CDR3. V usage is TRBV19 and J usage is TRBJ1-6, with 7 bases lining up with TRBD1. TRBJ1-6 is recorded as an ORF, its role being uncertain. This CDR3 comprises 15 residues. With 5 bases clipped from V and 1 base from J, the junction kept 3 bases outside the gene matches. The germline V gene has CDR1 FNHDT and CDR2 SITEND (reference sequence). CDR3 DNA (partial): TGTGCCAGCAGCCCGACAGGGTCCTATAATTCGCCC. The encoded protein is CASSPTGSYNSP. The whole CDR3 sequence reads CASSPTGSYNSPLYF.

On this clone: Gene names and germline match the mouse. The read stops 4 residues short of the end of the CDR3; the missing end is completed from the germline J gene. Distinct nucleotide sequences in the sample also encode this CDR3. The chain couples TRBV5 to TRBJ1-1, with 7 bases aligning to TRBD1. This CDR3 is built from 12 residues. The germline V gene encodes CDR1 LGHNA and CDR2 YNLKQL (reference sequence). The CDR3 protein is CASSQQGGEVFF. The covered CDR3 bases are TGTGCCAGCAGCCAACAGGGGGGA.

This clone was observed a handful of times. The germline and genes are mouse ones. The CDR3 end lies 4 residues beyond the end of the read and is filled in from the germline J gene. Other DNA sequences in this sample translate to the same CDR3. V and J are TRBV13-1 and TRBJ2-7; TRBD1 might be the D (6 bases). Germline CDR1 and CDR2: NSHNY and SYGAGN. CDR3 length: 15 residues. The V end lost 2 bases, the J end lost 0 bases, and 12 bases lay between the germline ends. The CDR3 here is CASSDPGVSSYEQYF. CDR3 DNA (partial): TGTGCCAGCAGTGACCCAGGGGTGAGCTCCTAT.

Note on this clone: Gene names and germline match the mouse. The CDR3 extends 4 residues past the end of the read, so its final part is completed from the germline J gene. The same CDR3 is also encoded by other DNA sequences in this sample. This chain links TRBV19 with TRBJ2-5; 9 nucleotides align to TRBD2. CDR3 size: 13 residues. Germline values: CDR1 FNHDT, CDR2 SITEND (reference sequence). CDR3 DNA (partial): TGTGCCAGCAGTCGGGACTGGGAAGAC. This encodes CASSRDWED. The complete CDR3 protein is CASSRDWEDTQYF. The complete variable domain, with remaining parts taken from reference TRBV19 and TRBJ2-5, reads GGIITQTPKFLIGQEGQKLTLKCQQNFNHDTMYWYRQDSGKGLRLIYYSITENDLQKGDLSEGYDASREKKSSFSLTVTSAQKNEMAVFLCASSRDWEDTQYFGPGTRLLVL.

This clone was counted at least ten times. Each gene name is a mouse one. From the germline J gene comes the end of the CDR3, since the read stops 4 residues before it. Additional DNA sequences in this sample encode the identical CDR3. V gene TRBV19 combines with J gene TRBJ2-2, with a weak D call TRBD2 (6 bases). V shed 2 bases and J shed 2 bases, with 7 bases lying between them. Per germline, CDR1 FNHDT and CDR2 SITEND (reference sequence). The CDR3 sequence is 14 residues long. The DNA read from the CDR3 is TGTGCCAGCAGTATCCTGGGGAACACCGGG. Protein: CASSILGNTG. Given in full, the CDR3 is CASSILGNTGQLYF. Full variable domain (outside the CDR3, taken from reference TRBV19 and TRBJ2-2): GGIITQTPKFLIGQEGQKLTLKCQQNFNHDTMYWYRQDSGKGLRLIYYSITENDLQKGDLSEGYDASREKKSSFSLTVTSAQKNEMAVFLCASSILGNTGQLYFGEGSKLTVL.

This clone was seen more than once but under ten times. Genes and germline are mouse. The DNA ends 4 residues before the CDR3 does, and the rest of the CDR3 is filled in from the germline J gene. The rearrangement joins TRBV13-1 to TRBJ1-1; D uncertain. Germline V gene sequence: CDR1 NSHNY, CDR2 SYGAGN. This CDR3 contains 13 residues. The ends were cut back, 7 bases at V and 0 bases at J, with 10 bases in the middle. The CDR3 DNA, read in part, is TGTGCCAGCCAGGTCCAGACAAACACA. Its protein is CASQVQTNT. The complete CDR3 reads CASQVQTNTEVFF.

Notes on this clone: Gene labels here are mouse ones. Read data end 4 residues before the CDR3 end; the end is taken from the germline J gene. The V and J genes are TRBV1 and TRBJ2-5, with 10 bases fitting TRBD2. The V gene end was trimmed by 2 bases and the J gene end by 3 bases; junction bases not matched to a gene: 5. CDR1 is NSQYPW and CDR2 is LRSPGD in the germline V gene (reference sequence). The length of the CDR3 is 16 residues. The CDR3 reads CTCSASGGAGQDTQYF. The part of the CDR3 DNA that was read is TGCACCTGCAGTGCATCTGGGGGGGCGGGGCAAGAC.

Details on this clone: Mouse gene names and germline throughout. Coverage ceases 4 residues before the CDR3 finishes, and the germline J gene fills in the end. This specimen includes other DNA sequences encoding the same CDR3. V is TRBV5 and J is TRBJ2-7; 11 bases agree with TRBD1. This CDR3 spans 15 amino acids. Germline values: CDR1 LGHNA, CDR2 YNLKQL (reference sequence). CDR3 in amino acids: CASSQSGTGGYEQYF. CDR3 DNA (partial): TGTGCCAGCAGCCAATCCGGGACAGGGGGGTAT.

Remarks on this clone: Gene labels here are mouse ones. With the read ending 4 residues before the CDR3 end, the germline J gene is used to fill in that end. The chain recombines TRBV13-1 with TRBJ2-2; 8 nucleotides match TRBD2. The length of the CDR3 is 17 residues. After removal of 1 base from V and 3 bases from J, the junction contained 8 bases not matched to a gene. Germline V gives CDR1 NSHNY, CDR2 SYGAGN. The CDR3 region is CASSDNGGALYTGQLYF. CDR3 DNA (partial): TGTGCCAGCAGTGATAACGGGGGGGCGCTTTACACCGGG.

This clone was counted a few times. Gene names and germline match the mouse. The CDR3 end is not reached by the read, which stops 4 residues before it; the germline J gene fills it in. This chain links TRBV19 with TRBJ2-5; D is ambiguous. The V gene's germline CDR1 is FNHDT and CDR2 SITEND (reference sequence). Between the trimmed V and J ends, which lost 0 bases and 0 bases, there was a span of 5 bases. The CDR3 contains 14 residues. The CDR3 spells CASSIGHNQDTQYF. The part of the CDR3 DNA that was read is TGTGCCAGCAGTATAGGACACAACCAAGAC.

About this clone: The germline and genes are mouse ones. The read comes to an end 4 residues before the CDR3 does, leaving the germline J gene to fill in the end. The chain links TRBV13-1 to TRBJ2-4, with D possibly being TRBD1 (6 bases). The germline V and J ends were trimmed by 4 bases and 0 bases, with 9 bases remaining between them. The germline V gene has CDR1 NSHNY and CDR2 SYGAGN. The CDR3 runs to 14 residues. The covered CDR3 bases are TGTGCCAGCAGTTCCAGGGGAAGTCAAAAC. Amino acids: CASSSRGSQN. The whole CDR3 protein reads CASSSRGSQNTLYF.

For this clone: Mouse germline and gene names are used. Coverage ceases 4 residues before the CDR3 finishes, and the germline J gene fills in the end. The chain links TRBV19 to TRBJ2-5, with a weak D call TRBD2 (7 bases). The CDR3 sequence is 14 residues long. Germline V gene data show CDR1 as FNHDT and CDR2 as SITEND (reference sequence). CDR3 amino acids: CASRTWGAGDTQYF. The DNA read from the CDR3 is TGTGCCAGCAGGACTTGGGGGGCGGGAGAC.

The sample holds a few counts of this clone. A much more abundant neighbour one base away suggests this may be a read error. The gene symbols are mouse symbols. Sequencing ends 4 residues short of the CDR3 end; the germline J gene provides the rest. Additional DNA sequences in this sample encode the identical CDR3. This chain connects TRBV5 to TRBJ1-1, with TRBD1 matching 7 bases. The J segment lost 1 base and the V segment lost 6 bases, leaving 2 bases of the junction unmatched. CDR1 LGHNA and CDR2 YNLKQL come from the germline V gene (reference sequence). The length of the CDR3 is 13 residues. The sequenced CDR3 bases are TGTGCCAGCAGTAGGGACAGAAACACA. This codes for CASSRDRNT. From start to end, the CDR3 is CASSRDRNTEVFF.

In the case of this clone: Mouse gene names apply. The CDR3 is cut off 4 residues early in the read; its end comes from the germline J gene. The V gene is TRBV17, the J gene TRBJ2-4, with a tentative D call TRBD1 (6 bases). Germline V gene sequence: CDR1 MNHDT, CDR2 YYDKIL. The CDR3 totals 15 residues. Trimming stripped 0 bases from V and 1 base from J, with 8 bases between. CDR3 protein: CASSRDEGGQNTLYF. Partial CDR3 DNA: TGTGCTAGCAGTAGAGATGAGGGGGGTCAAAAC.

This clone was detected only a few times. Mouse germline and gene names are used. The CDR3 end falls 4 residues outside the read, so it is completed with the germline J gene. This sequence joins TRBV13-2 and TRBJ2-1; 9 bases are a match to TRBD2. The trim removed 3 bases at V and 3 bases at J, leaving 1 base unmatched. CDR3 length: 14 residues. CDR1 and CDR2 from the germline V gene are NNHNN and SYGAGS (reference sequence). The CDR3: CASGGDWAYAEQFF. The part of the CDR3 DNA that was read is TGTGCCAGCGGTGGGGACTGGGCCTATGCT.

For this clone: Gene names and germline match the mouse. The read comes to an end 4 residues before the CDR3 does, leaving the germline J gene to fill in the end. The rearrangement joins TRBV19 to TRBJ1-2, with a weak D call TRBD1 (6 bases). This CDR3 contains 13 residues. Germline V CDR1 and CDR2: FNHDT, SITEND (reference sequence). Deletions cut 3 bases from V and 4 bases from J, with 10 bases between. CDR3 DNA, as far as it was read: TGTGCCAGCAGTAAAAAACAGGGCTCC. Translated: CASSKKQGS. The entire CDR3 reads CASSKKQGSDYTF.

This clone was recorded many times. Mouse gene names apply. The missing CDR3 end, 4 residues past where the read stops, is filled in from the germline J gene. In the same sample, other DNA sequences code for this CDR3. The chain combines TRBV1 with TRBJ1-2; D call uncertain. Germline CDR1 reads NSQYPW; CDR2 reads LRSPGD (reference sequence). The CDR3 consists of 13 residues. Trimming stripped 0 bases from V and 0 bases from J, with 2 bases between. The sequenced CDR3 bases are TGCACCTGCAGTGCAGACTCAAACTCC. Protein product: CTCSADSNS. The whole CDR3 sequence is CTCSADSNSDYTF.

Turning to this clone: Gene names and germline match the mouse. Partial CDR3 DNA: TGTGCCAGCAGTGATGCCAGGGGAGAAGAC. Translated: CASSDARGED. The CDR3 as a whole reads CASSDARGEDTQYF. The V and J genes are TRBV13-1 and TRBJ2-5, with a weak D call TRBD1 (6 bases). The CDR3 end is not reached by the read, which stops 4 residues before it; the germline J gene fills it in. The germline V gene has CDR1 NSHNY and CDR2 SYGAGN. The CDR3 covers 14 residues.